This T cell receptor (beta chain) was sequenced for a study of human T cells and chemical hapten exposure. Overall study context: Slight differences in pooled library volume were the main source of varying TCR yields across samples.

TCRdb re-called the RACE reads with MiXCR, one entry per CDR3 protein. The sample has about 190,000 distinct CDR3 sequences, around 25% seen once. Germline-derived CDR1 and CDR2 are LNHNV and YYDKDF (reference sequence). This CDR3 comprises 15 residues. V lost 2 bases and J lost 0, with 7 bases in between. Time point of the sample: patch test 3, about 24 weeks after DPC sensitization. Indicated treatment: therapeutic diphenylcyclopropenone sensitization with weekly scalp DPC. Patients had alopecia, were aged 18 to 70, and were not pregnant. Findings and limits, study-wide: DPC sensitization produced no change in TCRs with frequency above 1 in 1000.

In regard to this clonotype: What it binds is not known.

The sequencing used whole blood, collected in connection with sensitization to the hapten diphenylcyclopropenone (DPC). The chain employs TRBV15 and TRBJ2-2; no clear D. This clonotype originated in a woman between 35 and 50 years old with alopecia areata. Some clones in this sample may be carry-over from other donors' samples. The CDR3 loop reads CATSRPPANTGELFF. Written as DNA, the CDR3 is TGTGCCACCAGCAGACCGCCGGCGAACACCGGGGAGCTGTTTTTT.